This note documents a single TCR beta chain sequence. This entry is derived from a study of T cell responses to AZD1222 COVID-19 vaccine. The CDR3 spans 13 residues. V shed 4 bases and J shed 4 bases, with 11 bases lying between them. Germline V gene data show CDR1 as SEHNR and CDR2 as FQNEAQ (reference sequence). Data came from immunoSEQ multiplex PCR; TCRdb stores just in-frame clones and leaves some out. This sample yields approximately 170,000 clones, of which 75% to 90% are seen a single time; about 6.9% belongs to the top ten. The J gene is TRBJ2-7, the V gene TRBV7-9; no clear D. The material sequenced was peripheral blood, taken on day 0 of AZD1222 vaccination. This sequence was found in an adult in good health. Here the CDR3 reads CASSSQSAYEQYF. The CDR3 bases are TGTGCCAGCAGCTCCCAGTCGGCATACGAGCAGTACTTC.